A few counts support the clone carrying this T cell receptor (beta chain). Its antigen is as yet unknown. These data come from a study of response to subunit inactivated influenza vaccine. There are 16 residues in the CDR3. V lost 0 bases and J 4 bases, leaving 13 bases between the germline ends. CDR1 and CDR2 (germline): SGHAT, FQNNGV. Study outcomes and limitations: Authors proposed each seasonal influenza vaccination draws in few new T cells.

TCRdb passed the RT-PCR reads through MiXCR, listing each CDR3 protein once. The repertoire holds more than 200,000 distinct CDR3 sequences, with more than 10% as singletons. The rearrangement joins TRBV11-2 to TRBJ1-5, with D tentatively TRBD1 (5 bases). The clonotype comes from a man between 50 and 59 years old who received an inactivated influenza vaccine. The source material was non-naive T cells sorted from PBMCs, sampled 14 days before vaccination. In DNA, the CDR3 is TGTGCCAGCAGCTTAGATACGTCGACAGTTAATCAGCCCCAGCATTTT. Residues: CASSLDTSTVNQPQHF.